This T cell receptor beta chain was observed in a study of cytotoxic CD8 clonotypes in ibrutinib-treated CLL (dated by TCRdb to the early 2020s). Regarding the research as a whole: The cohort included some 14 treatment-naive and 11 relapsed/refractory patients; roughly 17 were IGHV unmutated. Of the 70 to 90 people in the trial, 25 to 30 had longitudinal samples available. On average, each sample had approximately 280,000 productive templates and more than 75,000 productive rearrangements. Cryopreserved peripheral blood mononuclear cells were obtained before treatment, at response, and at either sustained remission or disease progression. Partial responses were observed in some 24 patients and complete responses in 2; after a median follow-up of 68 months, remission was maintained in approximately 14 patients and progression was observed in approximately 12. Response samples were taken after a median of approximately eleven months on treatment, ranging from about 6 to 40 months. All remission and progressive disease samples were collected while patients were still receiving ibrutinib.

What the study reported, not specific to this receptor: Baseline clonality was found to be higher than that of age-matched healthy donors and was strongly correlated with circulating CD8+ T-cell counts. Public clonotypes were rare and either shrank or stayed stable during treatment, and the rise in clonality at ibrutinib response reflected expansion of private clonotypes. Lymph node repertoires were not examined, and the timing of sampling was not matched between patients in sustained remission and those whose disease progressed. Clonality rose at ibrutinib response, remained stable during sustained remission, and dropped back toward baseline at progression.

On a MiSeq, deep resolution sequencing aimed for a depth between 1 in 1 million and 1 in 200,000 T cells, with each clonotype covered approximately 10x on average. The immunoSEQ hsTCRB Kit was used to generate the TCR beta libraries. In the paper's pipeline: The data were analyzed with ImmunoSEQ Analyzer and ImmunoSEQ Data Assistant, and V, D and J gene assignments followed IMGT definitions. Clonality, with values ranging from 0 to 1, was calculated as one minus the normalized Shannon entropy of productive rearrangement frequencies. Only overrepresented clonotypes making up at least 0.05% of each patient's repertoire were included in the public clonotype analysis. About twelve age-matched healthy donor repertoires from immuneACCESS were used as controls for clonality. This is the immuneACCESS table as TCRdb keeps it, with only in-frame sequences that have V and J called. A part of the clones is gone; compared with another copy, unresolved V genes explain less than half, and the rest is unexplained. V and J calls and clone size come straight from that table; D and trimming were deduced from the DNA. The sample includes fewer than 75,000 clones, with 71% observed a single time. The ten largest clones represent about 39% of the sample.

Notes on this clone: No cognate antigen has been identified for it. No quality values exist for individual bases; no much larger clone is one base distant.

Inclusive of the bounding cysteine and phenylalanine, the CDR3 is 13 residues long. The entry retains the CDR3 DNA only, 39 bases that are in frame from base 1. Via the germline V gene, CDR1 is MDHEN and CDR2 SYDVKM. Trimming removed 5 bases from V and 8 bases from J; the gene matches leave 7 bases unexplained. What this sample's time point label stands for: 12 months on ibrutinib. For TCR beta library preparation, around 2 micrograms of genomic DNA were isolated from cryopreserved PBMCs. Longitudinal blood samples from CLL patients on ibrutinib monotherapy underwent high-throughput TCR beta sequencing. The patients were enrolled in a single-center, open-label phase 2 trial of ibrutinib monotherapy.

The TCR comes from a human donor with chronic lymphocytic leukemia. Recombination connected TRBV28 to TRBJ1-2; 8 middle bases align to TRBD1. The starting material was PBMCs, obtained after 12 months of ibrutinib treatment. Here the CDR3 is given as CASSPRGLRGYTF. DNA sequence: TGTGCCAGCAGTCCCAGGGGGCTAAGGGGCTACACCTTC.